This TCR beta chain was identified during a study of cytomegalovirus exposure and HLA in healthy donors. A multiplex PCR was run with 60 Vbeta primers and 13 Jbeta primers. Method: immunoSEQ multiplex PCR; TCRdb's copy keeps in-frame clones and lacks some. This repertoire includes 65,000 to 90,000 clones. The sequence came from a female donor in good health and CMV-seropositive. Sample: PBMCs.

This chain's CDR3 is CAISNRQGTYEQYF. The CDR3 bases are TGTGCCATCAGTAACCGACAGGGTACTTACGAGCAGTACTTC. The genes are TRBV10-3 and TRBJ2-7; 7 nucleotides align to TRBD1. In germline, CDR1 is ENHRY, CDR2 SYGVKD. The CDR3 is 14 amino acids. J gave up 4 bases and V 5 bases, and 8 bases lay outside the gene matches.